A selection of T cell receptor beta chains follows, all from one sample in a study of blood T cell repertoires in COVID-19. Assay: immunoSEQ multiplex PCR; the TCRdb copy retains only in-frame clones and omits some. Here the sample spans about 200,000 clones, roughly nine tenths being singletons. Sequencing input: peripheral blood. These receptors all come from a man aged 60 to 69 who had recovered from COVID-19. CDR3s include the opening cysteine and the closing phenylalanine or tryptophan. D genes are given only for firm matches. Size is stated for part of the rows, as once, few or many counts, or as a class when the clone is expanded.

CDR3nt	CDR3aa	abundance	d_gene	v_gene	j_gene
TGCGCCAGCAGCGGGTCGGGTGGAGCCTTGAACACTGAAGCTTTCTTT	CASSGSGGALNTEAFF	.	.	TRBV5-1	TRBJ1-1
TGTGCCAGCAGCGGGGTGCGGCGGGACGCTGAGCAGTTCTTC	CASSGVRRDAEQFF	.	.	TRBV6-5	TRBJ2-1
TGTGCCAGCAGCGCACAGGGGGTTCGAGAAAAACTGTTTTTT	CASSAQGVREKLFF	.	TRBD1	TRBV7-9	TRBJ1-4
TGTGCCAGTAGTATCCTCCCCTACCCGAATAGCAATCAGCCCCAGCATTTT	CASSILPYPNSNQPQHF	.	.	TRBV19	TRBJ1-5
TGTGCCAGCTCACCACAATCCGGGACAGGGAATCAGCCCCAGCATTTT	CASSPQSGTGNQPQHF	once	TRBD1	TRBV18	TRBJ1-5
TGCGCCAGCAGCCAATCCGGGGAGCTGTTTTTT	CASSQSGELFF	.	.	TRBV5-1	TRBJ2-2
TGTGCCAGCAGCTTAGTGGGGGGGCGCACCACAGATACGCAGTATTTT	CASSLVGGRTTDTQYF	.	.	TRBV11-2	TRBJ2-3
TGTGCCAGCAGCTCAGGCAGGGGGGATACGCAGTATTTT	CASSSGRGDTQYF	once	TRBD1	TRBV5-4	TRBJ2-3
TGTGCCAGCAGCTTGCGACAGGGAGGTGGCTACACCTTC	CASSLRQGGGYTF	.	TRBD1	TRBV5-6	TRBJ1-2
TGCGCCAGCAGCTTGGATGAGGGGGCTTCTGAAAAACTGTTTTTT	CASSLDEGASEKLFF	.	TRBD1	TRBV5-1	TRBJ1-4
TGCGCCAGCAGCGAACAGGGGGAACCCTACGAGCAGTACTTC	CASSEQGEPYEQYF	.	TRBD1	TRBV5-1	TRBJ2-7
TGTGCCAGCAGCTTGGGAGGGACAGGGAACAATCAGCCCCAGCATTTT	CASSLGGTGNNQPQHF	.	TRBD1	TRBV5-4	TRBJ1-5
TGTGCCAGCTCACCATGGGGAGTGGACTATGGCTACACCTTC	CASSPWGVDYGYTF	.	.	TRBV18	TRBJ1-2
TGTGCCAGTAGTATGACCGGGACAGTGAACACTGAAGCTTTCTTT	CASSMTGTVNTEAFF	.	TRBD1	TRBV19	TRBJ1-1
TGTGCCAGCTCACCCGCTTTATCAGGGAACACCGGGGAGCTGTTTTTT	CASSPALSGNTGELFF	.	.	TRBV18	TRBJ2-2
TGTGCCAGCAGCCCTGCCAGGGGAGGGACGTGGGAGCAGTACTTC	CASSPARGGTWEQYF	.	.	TRBV9	TRBJ2-7
TGCGCCAGCAGCCAATTGGATATGGGTCTAGCGGGTGAGCAGTTCTTC	CASSQLDMGLAGEQFF	.	TRBD2	TRBV4-1	TRBJ2-1
TGTGCTAGCAGCTTAGCCCCAGGGGTTCCCGGGGAGCTGTTTTTT	CASSLAPGVPGELFF	.	.	TRBV7-7	TRBJ2-2
TGTGCCACCCCTCGGGACAGTGTTTACGAGCAGTACTTC	CATPRDSVYEQYF	.	TRBD1	TRBV15	TRBJ2-7
TGTGCCAGCAGTGAGGAAAGGACATCCGATCAGCCCCAGCATTTT	CASSEERTSDQPQHF	.	.	TRBV2	TRBJ1-5
TGTGCCAGCAGCATTCCTCCCGGGACAGTGAACACTGAAGCTTTCTTT	CASSIPPGTVNTEAFF	.	TRBD1	TRBV5-5	TRBJ1-1
TGTGCCAGCAGCGTCAGCGGGAGGGGGAACATTCAGTACTTC	CASSVSGRGNIQYF	.	TRBD2	TRBV9	TRBJ2-4
TGCGCCAGCAGCTTGTCACCGGTTTCGAACACTGAAGCTTTCTTT	CASSLSPVSNTEAFF	.	.	TRBV5-1	TRBJ1-1
TGTGCCAGCAGTTCCCCCCCCAGGGGAGCAGGTGAGCAGTTCTTC	CASSSPPRGAGEQFF	.	.	TRBV28	TRBJ2-1
TGTGCCAGCAGCTTAGTAGGCGGGGGGGAGCAAGAGACCCAGTACTTC	CASSLVGGGEQETQYF	.	TRBD2	TRBV13	TRBJ2-5
TGCGCCAGCAGCTTTGACAGGGCCGAGCAGTACTTC	CASSFDRAEQYF	.	TRBD1	TRBV5-1	TRBJ2-7
TGTGCCAGCAACTTTGGAGGGGACACTGAAGCTTTCTTT	CASNFGGDTEAFF	.	.	TRBV11-2	TRBJ1-1
TGCGCCAGCAGCCCGACCGAGGTCGCGGGGGCTTTCTTT	CASSPTEVAGAFF	.	.	TRBV4-1	TRBJ1-1
TGTGCCAGCAGTACGACAGCCACCGGGGAGCTGTTTTTT	CASSTTATGELFF	.	.	TRBV12-3/TRBV12-4	TRBJ2-2
TGTGCCAGCAGTGTCCTGGCAGGGGGAGATCAGCCCCAGCATTTT	CASSVLAGGDQPQHF	.	TRBD1	TRBV2	TRBJ1-5
TGTGCCAGCAGCCTTAAAACGGGACAGGGGGCCGAGCAGTACTTC	CASSLKTGQGAEQYF	few	TRBD1	TRBV5-4	TRBJ2-7
TGTGCCAGCACCGACCCTGGGACAGAAAGCTTTTATGGCTACACCTTC	CASTDPGTESFYGYTF	.	TRBD1	TRBV7-2	TRBJ1-2
TGTGCCAGCAGTCCCACCCGGACAGGGGTGAGTTCACCCCTCCACTTT	CASSPTRTGVSSPLHF	few	TRBD1	TRBV6-6	TRBJ1-6
TGTGCCAGTAGTACCCAGCGGACGGGTAGCTCCTACAATGAGCAGTTCTTC	CASSTQRTGSSYNEQFF	.	.	TRBV19	TRBJ2-1
TGTGCCAGCAGTTATTCCGACACCTTTAGCAATCAGCCCCAGCATTTT	CASSYSDTFSNQPQHF	.	.	TRBV6-2/TRBV6-3	TRBJ1-5